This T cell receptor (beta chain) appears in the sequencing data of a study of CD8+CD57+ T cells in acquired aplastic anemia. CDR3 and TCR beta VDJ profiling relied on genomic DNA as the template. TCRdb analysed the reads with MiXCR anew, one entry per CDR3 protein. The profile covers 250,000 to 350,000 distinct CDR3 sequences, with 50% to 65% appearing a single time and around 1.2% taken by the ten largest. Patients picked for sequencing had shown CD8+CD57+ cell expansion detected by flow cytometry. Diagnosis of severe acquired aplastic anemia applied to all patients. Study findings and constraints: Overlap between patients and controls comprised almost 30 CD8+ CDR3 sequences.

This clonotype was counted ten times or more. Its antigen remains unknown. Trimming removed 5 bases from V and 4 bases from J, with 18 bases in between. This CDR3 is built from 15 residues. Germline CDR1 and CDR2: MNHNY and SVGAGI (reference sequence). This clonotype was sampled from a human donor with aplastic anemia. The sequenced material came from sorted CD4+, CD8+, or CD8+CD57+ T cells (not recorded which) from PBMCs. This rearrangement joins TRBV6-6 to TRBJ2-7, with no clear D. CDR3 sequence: CASSGSTRQSYEQYF. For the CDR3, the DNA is TGTGCCAGCAGTGGATCGACCCGGCAAAGTTACGAGCAGTACTTC.